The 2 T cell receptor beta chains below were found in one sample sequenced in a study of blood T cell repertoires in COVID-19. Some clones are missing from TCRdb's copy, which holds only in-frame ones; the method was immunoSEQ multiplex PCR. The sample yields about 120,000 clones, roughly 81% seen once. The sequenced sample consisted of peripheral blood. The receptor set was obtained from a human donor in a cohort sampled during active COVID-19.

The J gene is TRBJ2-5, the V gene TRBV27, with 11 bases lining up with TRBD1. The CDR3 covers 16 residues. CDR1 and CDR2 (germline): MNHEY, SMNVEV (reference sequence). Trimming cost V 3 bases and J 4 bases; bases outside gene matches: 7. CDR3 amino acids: CASSFSGTGGRETQYF. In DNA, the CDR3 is TGTGCCAGCAGTTTTTCTGGGACAGGGGGGAGAGAGACCCAGTACTTC.

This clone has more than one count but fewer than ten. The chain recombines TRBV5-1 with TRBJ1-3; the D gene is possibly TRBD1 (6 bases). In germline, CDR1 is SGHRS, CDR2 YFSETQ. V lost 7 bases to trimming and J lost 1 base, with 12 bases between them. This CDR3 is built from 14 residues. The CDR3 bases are TGCGCCAGCGGGGTGGGGGCTTCTGGAAACACCATATATTTT. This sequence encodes CASGVGASGNTIYF. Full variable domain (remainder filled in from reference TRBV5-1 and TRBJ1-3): KAGVTQTPRYLIKTRGQQVTLSCSPISGHRSVSWYQQTPGQGLQFLFEYFSETQRNKGNFPGRFSGRQFSNSRSEMNVSTLELGDSALYLCASGVGASGNTIYFGEGSWLTVV.